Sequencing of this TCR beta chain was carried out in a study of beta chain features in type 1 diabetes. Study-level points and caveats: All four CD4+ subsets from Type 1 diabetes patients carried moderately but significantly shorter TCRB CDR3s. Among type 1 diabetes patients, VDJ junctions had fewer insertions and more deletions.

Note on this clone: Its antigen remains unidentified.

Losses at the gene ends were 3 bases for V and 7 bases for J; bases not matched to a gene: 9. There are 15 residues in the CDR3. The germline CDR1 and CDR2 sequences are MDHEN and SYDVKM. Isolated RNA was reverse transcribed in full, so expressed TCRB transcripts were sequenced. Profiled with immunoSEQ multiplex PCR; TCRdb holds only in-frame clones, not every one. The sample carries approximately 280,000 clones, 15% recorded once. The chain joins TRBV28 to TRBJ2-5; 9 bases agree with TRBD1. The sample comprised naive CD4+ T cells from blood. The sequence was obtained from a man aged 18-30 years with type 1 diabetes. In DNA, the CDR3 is TGTGCCAGCAGTTTCCACAGTGACAGGGGGGGGACCCAGTACTTC. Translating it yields CASSFHSDRGGTQYF.